This T cell receptor beta chain was sequenced during a study of T cell responses to AZD1222 COVID-19 vaccine (dated by TCRdb to about 2021). For the wider study: Because spike-specific TCR depth and breadth did not differ between the two schedules, AZD1222 recipients who got a second dose at roughly 4 weeks were pooled with those who got a second dose at roughly 12 weeks. A total of over 230 trial participants underwent TCR sequencing, of whom some 210 received two doses of AZD1222 and about 25 received two doses of the MenACWY control vaccine. Trial participants were enrolled into age subgroups of 18-55, 56-69 and 70-plus years, which contained about 150, 28 and 57 TCR-sequenced participants, respectively.

The CDR3 regions of human TCRbeta chains were subjected to immunosequencing. The published analysis was carried out like this. TCRs in the repertoires were compared against a reference library of SARS-CoV-2-specific TCRs that had been generated with the MIRA antigen-specificity platform. Breadth was defined as the fraction of unique TCRs that were SARS-CoV-2-associated. Depth was defined as the fraction of total T cells that were SARS-CoV-2-associated. Using the MIRA data, every spike-specific TCR was mapped to the spike region that the TCR reacted to and assigned to either a CD4 or a CD8 class. Log10-transformed breadth and depth values were compared by one-way ANOVA with Sidak's multiple comparisons tests. Drawn from immuneACCESS, this table holds only the in-frame rearrangements with V and J called that TCRdb kept. Clones are partly lost; checked studies trace under half to an unresolved V gene and leave the rest unexplained. The V and J calls and clone size are taken from that table; D and trimming were inferred from the DNA. Across this sample there are around 160,000 clones, with 70% to 90% seen only once. Clones ranked in the top ten supply just over 5% of the sample.

About this clone: Its antigen remains unidentified. Base qualities are not recorded, but no much larger clone differs from it by a single base.

Inclusive of the bounding cysteine and phenylalanine, the CDR3 is 14 residues long. CDR3 DNA only is kept here, 42 bases in frame from base 1. Trimming costs V 4 bases and J 3 bases, and their ends lie 10 bases apart. The germline V gene gives CDR1 as MDHEN and CDR2 as SYDVKM. Per the publication, the time point label means: baseline before first vaccination. Samples from vaccinated people were obtained from the UK trials COV001 and COV002, which included a single-blind randomized controlled phase 2/3 trial of AZD1222 (ChAdOx1 nCoV-19) in healthy adults. For TCRbeta chain sequencing, PBMC samples from trial participants were taken at day 0 and at day 28 after the second dose. General conclusions and limits of the study: Vaccine-associated CD4 TCRs spanned the whole spike protein, with dominant responses in regions 160-218 and 743-854. No day 14 peak-response samples were available, so repertoires were characterized only after the peak T cell response. A significant rise in spike-specific TCR breadth and depth was observed after two AZD1222 doses relative to day 0 and relative to MenACWY recipients. Conclusions about previously exposed vaccinees are limited because only five or six AZD1222 recipients were SARS-CoV-2 seropositive at baseline. Reportedly, almost half of the unique spike-specific TCRs recognized epitopes lying outside the regions that are mutated in the B.1.351 and B.1.1.7 variants. The 56-69-year group was small, and its depth increase did not reach significance, likely because of low power. Participants were mostly white British, with more females than males. The authors suggested clonal diversity may have been underestimated.

The sample here was peripheral blood, taken on day 0 of AZD1222 vaccination. Recombination connected TRBV28 to TRBJ1-5, with no confident D gene call. This receptor was obtained from an adult in good health. The CDR3 reads CASSSLRPNQPQHF. The nucleotide sequence reads as follows: TGTGCCAGCAGTTCACTTAGACCCAATCAGCCCCAGCATTTT.